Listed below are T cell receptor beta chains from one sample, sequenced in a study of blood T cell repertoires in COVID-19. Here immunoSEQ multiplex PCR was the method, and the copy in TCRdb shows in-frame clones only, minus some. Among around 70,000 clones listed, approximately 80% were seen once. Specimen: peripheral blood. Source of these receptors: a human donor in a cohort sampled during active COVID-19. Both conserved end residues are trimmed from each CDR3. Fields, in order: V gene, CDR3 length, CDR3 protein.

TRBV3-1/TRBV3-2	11	ASSIDAAVTQY
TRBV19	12	ASSLRGLESPLH
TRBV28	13	ASSKLAGGSETQY
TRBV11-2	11	ASSLSRVNEQF
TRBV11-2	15	ASSLGGVAGGQETQY
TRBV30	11	AWAPRVAGEQY
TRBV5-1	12	ASSLGTGYRGYT
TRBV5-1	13	ASSPQTSGRETQY
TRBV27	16	ASSWGLAGGVPTDTQY
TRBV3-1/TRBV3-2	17	ASSQAWESGPLDGETQY
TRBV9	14	ASSVGKAGVAYEQY
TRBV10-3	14	AISESGDRASYGYT
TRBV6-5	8	ARPRYTQY
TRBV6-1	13	ASSERGNSNQPQH